The entry below describes one TCR beta chain. A Clinical Activity Score of at least 3, a NOSPECS grade of at least 4 and a duration under 3 months were recorded in the ophthalmopathy patients. This entry is derived from a study of T cells in Graves' hyperthyroidism and ophthalmopathy. Amplified TCR beta CDR3 regions came from RNA transcripts. First-round RT-PCR with HTBI primers amplified the TCR CDR3 region. TCRdb reprocessed the multiplex PCR reads via MiXCR and lists one record per CDR3 protein. The data contain about 640,000 distinct CDR3 sequences, less than 25% of them seen just once; the ten biggest clones take up approximately 30%. The CDR3 is made up of 15 amino acids. The germline gives CDR1 MNHEY, CDR2 SVGEGT. V was shortened by 6 bases and J by 3 bases, with 18 bases between the two germline ends.

The receptor was isolated from a young man with Graves' ophthalmopathy. Input material: blood. The chain couples TRBV6-2 or TRBV6-3 to TRBJ2-7; tentative D call: TRBD2 (6 bases). The CDR3 coding sequence is TGTGCCAGCAGGTTACATAGCCTAGCGATCTACGAGCAGTACTTC. This sequence encodes CASRLHSLAIYEQYF.